This T cell receptor beta chain was sequenced for a study of vaccination and CD4 T cells after COVID-19. The treatment here: approximately 9-day PBMC culture with coronavirus spike peptide pools or control peptides (ViraFEST assay). This clonotype was seen a handful of times. Its specificity is not known. Trimming removed 2 bases from V and 7 bases from J, with 6 bases in between. Germline assignment: CDR1 WSHSY and CDR2 SAAADI. The CDR3 has 11 residues. Cultured CD4+ T cell DNA was sequenced using the Oncomine TCR Beta short-read assay. TCRdb re-called the PCR reads through MiXCR, storing one row per CDR3 protein. The data show around 4,200 distinct CDR3 sequences, approximately 48% seen once.

Source material: CD4+ T cells from blood, cultured in vitro. The chain couples TRBV10-2 to TRBJ2-7, with D possibly TRBD1 on 5 matching bases. This sequence was found in a human donor who had recovered from COVID-19. The CDR3: CASSEQGEQYF. The DNA for the CDR3 is TGCGCCAGCAGTGAGCAGGGTGAGCAGTACTTC.